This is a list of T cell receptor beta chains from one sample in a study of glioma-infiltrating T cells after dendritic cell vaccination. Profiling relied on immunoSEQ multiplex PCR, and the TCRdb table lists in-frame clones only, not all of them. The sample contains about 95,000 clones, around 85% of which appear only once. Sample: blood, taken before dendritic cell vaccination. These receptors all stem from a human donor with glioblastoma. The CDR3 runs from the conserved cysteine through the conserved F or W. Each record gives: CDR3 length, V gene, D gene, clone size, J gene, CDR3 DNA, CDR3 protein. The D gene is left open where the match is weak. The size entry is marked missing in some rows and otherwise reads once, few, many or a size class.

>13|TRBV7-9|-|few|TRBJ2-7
TGTGCCAGCAGCTCCGGGACACCCCTCGGGCAGTACTTC
CASSSGTPLGQYF
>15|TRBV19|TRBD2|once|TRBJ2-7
TGTGCCAGTTCTGACCCGGGGGGGATTTCTGGGGAGCAGTACTTC
CASSDPGGISGEQYF
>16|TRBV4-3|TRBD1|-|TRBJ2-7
TGCGCCAGCAGCCAAGATCCCAGGACAGGGAATTACGAGCAGTACTTC
CASSQDPRTGNYEQYF
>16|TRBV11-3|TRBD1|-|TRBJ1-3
TGTGCCAGCAGTTTACAGGGGCCTAGCTCTGGAAACACCATATATTTT
CASSLQGPSSGNTIYF
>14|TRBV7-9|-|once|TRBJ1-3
TGTGCCAGCAGCTTAGCGTCGACAGTTAACACCATATATTTT
CASSLASTVNTIYF
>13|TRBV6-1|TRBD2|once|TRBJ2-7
TGTGCCAGCAGTAGGACTAGCGTGTACGAGCAGTACTTC
CASSRTSVYEQYF
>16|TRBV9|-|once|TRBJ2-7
TGTGCCAGCAGCGTAGGTCCCTCGGGTAGCGGCTACGAGCAGTACTTC
CASSVGPSGSGYEQYF
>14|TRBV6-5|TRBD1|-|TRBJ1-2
TGTGCCAGCAGTTACCAGGGGGCTAACTATGGCTACACCTTC
CASSYQGANYGYTF
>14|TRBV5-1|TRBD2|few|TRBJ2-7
TGCGCCAGCAGCTCGGGGACTAGCGGAAACGAGCAGTACTTC
CASSSGTSGNEQYF
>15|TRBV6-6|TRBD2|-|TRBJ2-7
TGTGCCAGCAGTCCCTGGGTAGCGGGAGATGAAGAGCAGTACTTC
CASSPWVAGDEEQYF